This T cell receptor (beta chain) was profiled in a study of T cell responses to AZD1222 COVID-19 vaccine. Study-level points and caveats: Spike-specific TCR breadth and depth were elevated following two AZD1222 doses. Reportedly, nearly half of unique spike TCRs recognized epitopes outside B.1.351/B.1.1.7 mutations. The donor cohort was predominantly white British with a female majority, and clonal diversity may have been underestimated. Scientists sampled the repertoires only once the peak T cell response had passed.

A remark on this clone: Its antigen remains unidentified.

Profiled with immunoSEQ multiplex PCR; TCRdb holds only in-frame clones, not every one. Here the sample spans some 110,000 clones, around 89% being singletons. The CDR3 sequence is 14 residues long. The V gene's germline CDR1 is MGHRA and CDR2 YSYEKL. Trimming removed 4 bases from V and 0 bases from J, with 10 bases in between. The chain is built from TRBV4-1 and TRBJ2-7, with D hard to call. The sequencing used peripheral blood, collected on day 0 of AZD1222 vaccination. The TCR was taken from an adult in good health. The CDR3 sequence: CASSLRESSYEQYF. The CDR3 region has the DNA TGCGCCAGCAGCCTCAGAGAGAGCTCCTACGAGCAGTACTTC.